This T cell receptor beta chain was profiled in a study of blood T cell repertoires in COVID-19. In the study overall: The United States, Italy and Spain supplied acute and convalescent COVID-19 samples.

The table came from immunoSEQ multiplex PCR; TCRdb's copy has only in-frame clones and leaves some out. The sample contains 150,000 to 200,000 clones, approximately 87% of which appear only once. The CDR3 spans 16 residues. V lost 6 bases and J lost 1, with 17 bases in between. Looked up from germline, CDR1 is KGHDR and CDR2 is SFDVKD. Material: peripheral blood. The TCR sequence derives from a man aged 18 to 29 with active or convalescent COVID-19. The V gene is TRBV24-1, the J gene TRBJ1-2, with D tentatively TRBD1 (6 bases). CDR3 DNA sequence: TGTGCCACCAGTACGCCAGACAGGAGGATTAACTATGGCTACACCTTC. It encodes CATSTPDRRINYGYTF.